Shown below are 3 T cell receptor beta chains from a single sample sequenced in a study of blood T cell repertoires in COVID-19. The protocol was immunoSEQ multiplex PCR, while the TCRdb copy is restricted to in-frame clones and leaves out a portion. The sample contains approximately 450,000 clones, roughly 90% of which appear only once. The sample taken for sequencing was peripheral blood. All receptors come from a woman in her twenties or thirties with acute or convalescent COVID-19.

The genes are TRBV28 and TRBJ2-7, with TRBD1 matching 7 bases. The CDR3 loop spans 13 amino acids. Germline CDR1 is MDHEN and CDR2 is SYDVKM. V was clipped by 5 bases and J by 1 base; unmatched bases: 2. CDR3 in amino acids: CASSLGQSYEQYF. CDR3 nucleotide sequence: TGTGCCAGCAGTCTGGGACAGTCCTACGAGCAGTACTTC. Variable domain in full (rest from reference TRBV28 and TRBJ2-7): DVKVTQSSRYLVKRTGEKVFLECVQDMDHENMFWYRQDPGLGLRLIYFSYDVKMKEKGDIPEGYSVSREKKERFSLILESASTNQTSMYLCASSLGQSYEQYFGPGTRLTVT.

The chain recombines TRBV27 with TRBJ1-2, with TRBD1 matching over 7 bases. Trimming at V came to 4 bases and at J to 1 base, leaving 0 bases not matched to a gene. CDR1 MNHEY and CDR2 SMNVEV come from the germline V gene (reference sequence). The CDR3 consists of 13 residues. The CDR3 sequence: CASSWDSNYGYTF. The CDR3 nucleotides are TGTGCCAGCAGTTGGGACAGTAACTATGGCTACACCTTC.

The chain links TRBV6-6 to TRBJ2-4, with D possibly being TRBD1 (6 bases). V lost 0 bases to trimming and J lost 5 bases, with 11 bases between them. Germline CDR1 is MNHNY and CDR2 is SVGAGI (reference sequence). The CDR3 runs 15 residues. The CDR3 is CASSYSRNRENIQYF. CDR3 DNA sequence: TGTGCCAGCAGTTACTCGAGGAACAGGGAAAACATTCAGTACTTC.